Shown below are 17 T cell receptor beta chains from a single sample sequenced in a study of shared clonotypes between healthy human individuals. The data were produced by immunoSEQ multiplex PCR, yet TCRdb's version contains in-frame clones alone and is incomplete. The repertoire includes around 2.5 million clones, roughly 93% of them detected once, and 0.36% sits in the top ten. Sequences were obtained from naive CD4+ T cells from PBMCs. Documented subset: CD45RA+ positively selected. These receptor sequences come from a man between 18 and 29 years old in good health. Some clones in this sample may be carry-over from other donors' samples.

The chain employs TRBV19 and TRBJ1-2; 8 bases agree with TRBD1. This CDR3 region has 14 residues. With 5 bases clipped from V and 4 bases from J, the junction kept 6 bases outside the gene matches. Germline V gene sequence: CDR1 LNHDA, CDR2 SQIVND (reference sequence). As DNA, the CDR3 is TGTGCCAGTAGTTTGACAGGGGTTCCCTATGGCTACACCTTC. As protein: CASSLTGVPYGYTF.

Concerning this clone: The sample has other DNA sequences that encode this CDR3 too. The rearrangement joins TRBV28 to TRBJ2-7; 11 bases line up with TRBD2. In germline, CDR1 is MDHEN, CDR2 SYDVKM. J gave up 5 bases and V 6 bases, and 6 bases lay outside the gene matches. The CDR3 is 14 amino acids. CDR3 region: CASSLAGGVNEQYF. As DNA, the CDR3 is TGTGCCAGCAGCCTAGCGGGAGGTGTCAACGAGCAGTACTTC.

This clone was counted once. The rearrangement links TRBV6-1 to TRBJ2-1; no firm D call. Germline V gives CDR1 MNHNS, CDR2 SASEGT. CDR3 size: 14 residues. The V end was cut by 2 bases, the J end by 4 bases, with 9 bases between. CDR3 sequence: CASSESGFYNEQFF. In DNA form, the CDR3 reads TGTGCCAGCAGTGAATCGGGCTTTTACAATGAGCAGTTCTTC.

In the case of this clone: Other DNA sequences in the sample encode the same CDR3. V is TRBV5-1 and J is TRBJ2-3, with 8 nucleotides matching TRBD1. The CDR3 totals 15 residues. V lost 0 bases and J lost 4; bases outside the gene matches: 4. From germline, CDR1 is SGHRS and CDR2 YFSETQ. The chain's CDR3 is CASSLVGTGADTQYF. The CDR3 nucleotides read TGCGCCAGCAGCTTGGTGGGGACAGGAGCAGATACGCAGTATTTT. The variable domain in full, with the rest retrieved from reference TRBV5-1 and TRBJ2-3, is KAGVTQTPRYLIKTRGQQVTLSCSPISGHRSVSWYQQTPGQGLQFLFEYFSETQRNKGNFPGRFSGRQFSNSRSEMNVSTLELGDSALYLCASSLVGTGADTQYFGPGTRLTVL.

This sequence joins TRBV1 and TRBJ2-7; the D call of TRBD2 is as the table states it, not checked on the DNA. TRBV1 is a pseudogene locus. This CDR3 is 15 amino acids long. CDR3 nucleotides: TGCACCAGCAGCCTAAAACTTGACTGGAACTACGAGCAGTACTTC. Protein product: CTSSLKLDWNYEQYF.

V and J are TRBV7-8 and TRBJ2-1; no definite D call. V lost 5 bases and J lost 3, with 17 bases in between. CDR3 length: 16 residues. Germline V gene sequence: CDR1 SGHVS, CDR2 FQNEAQ. CDR3 in DNA: TGTGCCAGCAGCCCCCCCGGCCGCGGCTTCTACAATGAGCAGTTCTTC. Amino acids: CASSPPGRGFYNEQFF. The full variable domain, rest sourced from reference TRBV7-8 and TRBJ2-1, is GAGVSQSPRYKVAKRGQDVALRCDPISGHVSLFWYQQALGQGPEFLTYFQNEAQLDKSGLPSDRFFAERPEGSVSTLKIQRTQQEDSAVYLCASSPPGRGFYNEQFFGPGTRLTVL.

In DNA form, the CDR3 reads TGTGCCAGCAGCTTAGTTCTCACCGGGGAGCTGTTTTTT. Protein product: CASSLVLTGELFF. The V call is TRBV7-8, the J call TRBJ2-2, with no clear D. Germline CDR1 and CDR2: SGHVS and FQNEAQ. The length of the CDR3 is 13 residues. V dropped 1 base and J dropped 4 bases, with 4 bases sitting between them.

The chain is built from TRBV19 and TRBJ2-4, with TRBD1 identical over 9 bases. Looked up from germline, CDR1 is LNHDA and CDR2 is SQIVND (reference sequence). V gave up 5 bases and J gave up 2 bases; unmatched junction bases: 10. The CDR3 is 17 residues long. As DNA, the CDR3 is TGTGCCAGTAGTTCGACCGGGACAGGGTTGACCAAAAACATTCAGTACTTC. Translation: CASSSTGTGLTKNIQYF.

The gene calls are TRBV29-1 and TRBJ2-1; D is ambiguous. The germline V and J ends were trimmed by 4 bases and 5 bases, with 9 bases remaining between them. CDR3 length: 12 amino acids. Per the germline V gene, CDR1 is SQVTM and CDR2 is ANQGSEA. The CDR3 DNA reads TGCAGCGTTGTGGCGAACCACAATGAGCAGTTCTTC. This encodes CSVVANHNEQFF.

V is TRBV10-3 and J is TRBJ2-5, with 13 bases aligning to TRBD2. Trimming removed 2 bases from V and 5 bases from J; junction bases left unmatched: 11. Per the germline V gene, CDR1 is ENHRY and CDR2 is SYGVKD. The CDR3 consists of 18 residues. In DNA form, the CDR3 reads TGTGCCATCAGTGAGCCTCGGACTAGCGGGAGCATCGGGGAGACCCAGTACTTC. Its protein product is CAISEPRTSGSIGETQYF.

This chain links TRBV28 with TRBJ1-2, with no clear D. Germline V gene data show CDR1 as MDHEN and CDR2 as SYDVKM. The ends were cut back, 7 bases at V and 4 bases at J, with 19 bases in the middle. The CDR3 is 15 residues long. As DNA, the CDR3 is TGTGCCAGCATGGGCCTTATCAGGCAGATCTATGGCTACACCTTC. It encodes CASMGLIRQIYGYTF.

This chain joins TRBV9 and TRBJ2-2; D possibly corresponds to TRBD1 (6 bases). The CDR3 runs to 16 residues. The germline V gene encodes CDR1 SGDLS and CDR2 YYNGEE. V was clipped by 2 bases and J by 0 bases, with 11 bases between them. The DNA of the CDR3 is TGTGCCAGCAGCGTGATAGGGGGTACGAACACCGGGGAGCTGTTTTTT. This codes for CASSVIGGTNTGELFF.

For the CDR3, the DNA is TGTGCCTGGAGTTTCACCGGGACTAGCGGGAGGGCCGTTTTAGATACGCAGTATTTT. Its translation: CAWSFTGTSGRAVLDTQYF. The chain employs TRBV30 and TRBJ2-3, with 16 nucleotides matching TRBD2. The CDR3 is made up of 19 amino acids. With 2 bases clipped from V and 5 bases from J, the junction kept 13 bases outside the gene matches. Germline V gene lookup returns CDR1 GTSNPN and CDR2 SVGIG (reference sequence). The full variable domain, completed using reference TRBV30 and TRBJ2-3, is SQTIHQWPATLVQPVGSPLSLECTVEGTSNPNLYWYRQAAGRGLQLLFYSVGIGQISSEVPQNLSASRPQDRQFILSSKKLLLSDSGFYLCAWSFTGTSGRAVLDTQYFGPGTRLTVL.

The genes are TRBV7-2 and TRBJ1-1, with a weak D call TRBD1 (6 bases). Trimming removed 7 bases from V and 3 bases from J, with 15 bases in between. Per germline, CDR1 SGHTA and CDR2 FQGNSA. This CDR3 is built from 14 residues. CDR3 DNA sequence: TGTGCCAGCACCACAGGGCAGGGCTACACTGAAGCTTTCTTT. Its translation is CASTTGQGYTEAFF. Full variable domain (missing parts from reference TRBV7-2 and TRBJ1-1): GAGVSQSPSNKVTEKGKDVELRCDPISGHTALYWYRQSLGQGLEFLIYFQGNSAPDKSGLPSDRFSAERTGGSVSTLTIQRTQQEDSAVYLCASTTGQGYTEAFFGQGTRLTVV.

The chain has TRBV5-1 and TRBJ2-1, with 12 positions matching TRBD2. This CDR3 comprises 17 residues. Germline assignment: CDR1 SGHRS and CDR2 YFSETQ. After removal of 4 bases from V and 7 bases from J, the junction contained 12 bases not matched to a gene. The CDR3 DNA is TGCGCCAGCAGCCCCATAGTGGGACTAGCGGGTGGGAATGAGCAGTTCTTC. Protein product: CASSPIVGLAGGNEQFF.

CDR3 DNA sequence: TGTGCCAGCAGCCCTGGGACTAGTAATAATGAGCAGTTCTTC. Residues: CASSPGTSNNEQFF. This chain connects TRBV7-2 to TRBJ2-1, with TRBD2 matching over 8 bases. Germline loops: CDR1 SGHTA, CDR2 FQGNSA. After removal of 5 bases from V and 7 bases from J, the junction contained 7 bases not matched to a gene. This CDR3 is 14 amino acids long. The whole variable domain, remainder taken from reference TRBV7-2 and TRBJ2-1, is GAGVSQSPSNKVTEKGKDVELRCDPISGHTALYWYRQSLGQGLEFLIYFQGNSAPDKSGLPSDRFSAERTGGSVSTLTIQRTQQEDSAVYLCASSPGTSNNEQFFGPGTRLTVL.

A few counts support this clone. The same CDR3 is also encoded by other DNA sequences in this sample. The genes are TRBV30 and TRBJ2-7; D not certain. Germline loops: CDR1 GTSNPN, CDR2 SVGIG (reference sequence). This CDR3 contains 11 residues. The germline V and J ends were trimmed by 1 base and 1 base, with 2 bases remaining between them. CDR3 protein: CAWSGSYEQYF. The CDR3 nucleotides read TGTGCCTGGAGTGGATCCTACGAGCAGTACTTC.